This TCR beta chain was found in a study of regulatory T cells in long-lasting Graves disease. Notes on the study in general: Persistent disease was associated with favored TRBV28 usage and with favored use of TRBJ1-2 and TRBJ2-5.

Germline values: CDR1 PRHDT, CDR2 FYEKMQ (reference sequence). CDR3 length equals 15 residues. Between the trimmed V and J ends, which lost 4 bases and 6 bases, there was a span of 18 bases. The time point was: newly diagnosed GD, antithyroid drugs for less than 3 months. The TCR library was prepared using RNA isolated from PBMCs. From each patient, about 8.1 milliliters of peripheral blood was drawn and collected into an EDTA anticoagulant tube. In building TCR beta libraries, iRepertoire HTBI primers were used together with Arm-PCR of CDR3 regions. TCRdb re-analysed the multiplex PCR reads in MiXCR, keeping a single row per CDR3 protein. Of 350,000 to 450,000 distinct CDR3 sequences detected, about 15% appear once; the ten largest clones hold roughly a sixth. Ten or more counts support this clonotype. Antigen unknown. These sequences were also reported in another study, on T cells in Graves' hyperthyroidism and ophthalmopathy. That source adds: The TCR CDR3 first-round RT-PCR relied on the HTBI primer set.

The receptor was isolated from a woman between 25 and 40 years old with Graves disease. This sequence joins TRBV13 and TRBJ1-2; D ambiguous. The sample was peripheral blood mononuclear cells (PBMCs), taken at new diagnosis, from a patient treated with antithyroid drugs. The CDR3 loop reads CASSSLTRKLDGYTF. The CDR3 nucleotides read TGTGCCAGCAGCTCCCTGACAAGGAAGCTGGATGGCTACACCTTC.